The rows below give T cell receptor beta chains drawn from one sample of a study of CD8+ T cells in alopecia areata. Profiled with immunoSEQ multiplex PCR; TCRdb holds only in-frame clones, not every one. The sample lists over 150,000 clones; 60% were seen once. The material sequenced was CD4+ T cells sorted from blood, taken at week 24, from a patient treated with tofacitinib. These receptors were obtained from a human donor with alopecia areata. CDR3s include the opening cysteine and the closing phenylalanine or tryptophan. Fields, in order: CDR3 protein, CDR3 DNA, CDR3 length, D gene, V gene, clone size, J gene. A D gene is named only where the DNA matches it firmly. Not every row has a clone size; where given, it reads once, few, many or a size class.

cdr3_aa: CASSLIFGSFGETQYF; cdr3_nt: TGTGCCAGCAGCCTCATTTTCGGTTCTTTTGGCGAGACCCAGTACTTC; cdr3_length: 16; d_call: .; v_call: TRBV7-9; clone_size: .; j_call: TRBJ2-5
cdr3_aa: CATSRVLIGGNSPLHF; cdr3_nt: TGTGCCACCAGCAGAGTCCTTATAGGGGGGAATTCACCCCTCCACTTT; cdr3_length: 16; d_call: .; v_call: TRBV15; clone_size: few; j_call: TRBJ1-6
cdr3_aa: CSAGTDGYTF; cdr3_nt: TGCAGTGCTGGGACAGATGGCTACACCTTC; cdr3_length: 10; d_call: TRBD1; v_call: TRBV20-1; clone_size: .; j_call: TRBJ1-2
cdr3_aa: CASLLGFNQPQHF; cdr3_nt: TGTGCCAGCTTGTTGGGGTTCAATCAGCCCCAGCATTTT; cdr3_length: 13; d_call: .; v_call: TRBV2; clone_size: .; j_call: TRBJ1-5
cdr3_aa: CSAAQNLNTEAFF; cdr3_nt: TGCAGCGCCGCACAGAACTTGAACACTGAAGCTTTCTTT; cdr3_length: 13; d_call: .; v_call: TRBV29-1; clone_size: .; j_call: TRBJ1-1
cdr3_aa: CAIRAHLQTGELFF; cdr3_nt: TGTGCCATCAGGGCCCACCTTCAGACCGGGGAGCTGTTTTTT; cdr3_length: 14; d_call: .; v_call: TRBV10-3; clone_size: few; j_call: TRBJ2-2
cdr3_aa: CASSHGVRTAGLNTEAFF; cdr3_nt: TGTGCCAGCAGCCATGGCGTCAGGACGGCGGGCCTCAACACTGAAGCTTTCTTT; cdr3_length: 18; d_call: .; v_call: TRBV5-6; clone_size: .; j_call: TRBJ1-1
cdr3_aa: CASSLGGTQGTEAFF; cdr3_nt: TGCGCCAGCAGCTTGGGAGGCACCCAGGGGACTGAAGCTTTCTTT; cdr3_length: 15; d_call: .; v_call: TRBV5-1; clone_size: few; j_call: TRBJ1-1
cdr3_aa: CASRAGYGYTF; cdr3_nt: TGTGCCAGCAGAGCAGGGTATGGCTACACCTTC; cdr3_length: 11; d_call: .; v_call: TRBV2; clone_size: .; j_call: TRBJ1-2
cdr3_aa: CASGGASGFVINEQFF; cdr3_nt: TGTGCCAGCGGGGGGGCTAGCGGTTTCGTAATCAATGAGCAGTTCTTC; cdr3_length: 16; d_call: .; v_call: TRBV2; clone_size: .; j_call: TRBJ2-1
cdr3_aa: CASSLDQWGEQYF; cdr3_nt: TGCGCCAGCAGCCTAGACCAGTGGGGCGAGCAGTACTTC; cdr3_length: 13; d_call: .; v_call: TRBV5-1; clone_size: .; j_call: TRBJ2-7
cdr3_aa: CASSLGASYGYTF; cdr3_nt: TGTGCCAGCAGTTTGGGGGCGAGCTATGGCTACACCTTC; cdr3_length: 13; d_call: .; v_call: TRBV6-5; clone_size: .; j_call: TRBJ1-2
cdr3_aa: CASSQDYPRLAGVEQFF; cdr3_nt: TGCGCCAGCAGCCAAGATTACCCGCGACTAGCGGGGGTTGAGCAGTTCTTC; cdr3_length: 17; d_call: TRBD2; v_call: TRBV4-1; clone_size: once; j_call: TRBJ2-1
cdr3_aa: CSVSGRFMNTEAFF; cdr3_nt: TGCAGCGTATCAGGGCGGTTTATGAACACTGAAGCTTTCTTT; cdr3_length: 14; d_call: .; v_call: TRBV29-1; clone_size: .; j_call: TRBJ1-1
cdr3_aa: CAWSQGGDTQYF; cdr3_nt: TGTGCCTGGAGCCAAGGGGGCGATACGCAGTATTTT; cdr3_length: 12; d_call: TRBD1; v_call: TRBV30; clone_size: once; j_call: TRBJ2-3
cdr3_aa: CASSQDRNRAEQYF; cdr3_nt: TGTGCCAGCAGCCAAGATCGTAACAGGGCTGAGCAGTACTTC; cdr3_length: 14; d_call: .; v_call: TRBV4-2; clone_size: .; j_call: TRBJ2-7
cdr3_aa: CSVEGRGGTDTQYF; cdr3_nt: TGCAGCGTTGAAGGCCGGGGAGGCACAGATACGCAGTATTTT; cdr3_length: 14; d_call: .; v_call: TRBV29-1; clone_size: .; j_call: TRBJ2-3
cdr3_aa: CASSPWPGQKNTEAFF; cdr3_nt: TGTGCCAGCAGCCCCTGGCCGGGACAAAAGAACACTGAAGCTTTCTTT; cdr3_length: 16; d_call: .; v_call: TRBV14; clone_size: few; j_call: TRBJ1-1
cdr3_aa: CASSDLEQAEKLFF; cdr3_nt: TGTGCCAGCAGTGATTTGGAACAGGCCGAAAAACTGTTTTTT; cdr3_length: 14; d_call: .; v_call: TRBV2; clone_size: .; j_call: TRBJ1-4
cdr3_aa: CASSGAGGREKLFF; cdr3_nt: TGTGCCAGCAGTGGGGCGGGCGGTCGTGAAAAACTGTTTTTT; cdr3_length: 14; d_call: .; v_call: TRBV25-1; clone_size: .; j_call: TRBJ1-4
cdr3_aa: CASSPLDRDREGLAEAFF; cdr3_nt: TGTGCCAGCAGCCCACTGGACCGGGACAGGGAGGGGTTGGCTGAAGCTTTCTTT; cdr3_length: 18; d_call: TRBD1; v_call: TRBV28; clone_size: .; j_call: TRBJ1-1
cdr3_aa: CAWSASTGWEANVLTF; cdr3_nt: TGTGCCTGGAGTGCCTCAACAGGGTGGGAGGCCAACGTCCTGACTTTC; cdr3_length: 16; d_call: .; v_call: TRBV30; clone_size: .; j_call: TRBJ2-6
cdr3_aa: CASSLTQNTEAFF; cdr3_nt: TGTGCCAGCAGCTTAACGCAGAACACTGAAGCTTTCTTT; cdr3_length: 13; d_call: .; v_call: TRBV11-2; clone_size: many; j_call: TRBJ1-1
cdr3_aa: CAISRGGAQNQPQHF; cdr3_nt: TGTGCCATCTCGAGGGGGGGGGCCCAGAATCAGCCCCAGCATTTT; cdr3_length: 15; d_call: .; v_call: TRBV10-3; clone_size: few; j_call: TRBJ1-5
cdr3_aa: CASNRGSPTNYGYTF; cdr3_nt: TGTGCCAGCAATCGGGGGTCGCCTACTAACTATGGCTACACCTTC; cdr3_length: 15; d_call: .; v_call: TRBV9; clone_size: once; j_call: TRBJ1-2
cdr3_aa: CASSFNGGTSSPLHF; cdr3_nt: TGCGCCAGCAGCTTCAACGGGGGCACCAGTTCACCCCTCCACTTT; cdr3_length: 15; d_call: .; v_call: TRBV5-1; clone_size: few; j_call: TRBJ1-6
cdr3_aa: CAWSVGVATQYF; cdr3_nt: TGTGCCTGGAGTGTCGGGGTGGCTACGCAGTATTTT; cdr3_length: 12; d_call: .; v_call: TRBV30; clone_size: few; j_call: TRBJ2-3
cdr3_aa: CASANLGNQPQHF; cdr3_nt: TGTGCCAGCGCCAACCTCGGCAATCAGCCCCAGCATTTT; cdr3_length: 13; d_call: .; v_call: TRBV2; clone_size: .; j_call: TRBJ1-5
cdr3_aa: CAWTGSLNTEAFF; cdr3_nt: TGTGCCTGGACGGGCAGTTTGAACACTGAAGCTTTCTTT; cdr3_length: 13; d_call: .; v_call: TRBV30; clone_size: .; j_call: TRBJ1-1
cdr3_aa: CASSSTGQGNYGYTF; cdr3_nt: TGTGCCAGCAGCTCCACGGGACAGGGAAACTATGGCTACACCTTC; cdr3_length: 15; d_call: TRBD1; v_call: TRBV5-6; clone_size: .; j_call: TRBJ1-2
cdr3_aa: CASSSRQGYNEQFF; cdr3_nt: TGCGCCAGCAGCTCTAGACAGGGCTACAATGAGCAGTTCTTC; cdr3_length: 14; d_call: TRBD1; v_call: TRBV5-1; clone_size: few; j_call: TRBJ2-1
cdr3_aa: CASSFAPTDYPSRDF; cdr3_nt: TGCGCCAGCAGCTTTGCCCCCACAGATTATCCCTCTCGGGATTTT; cdr3_length: 15; d_call: .; v_call: TRBV5-1; clone_size: .; j_call: TRBJ2-3
cdr3_aa: CASSPGPNTGELFF; cdr3_nt: TGCGCCAGCAGCCCGGGACCTAACACCGGGGAGCTGTTTTTT; cdr3_length: 14; d_call: .; v_call: TRBV5-1; clone_size: few; j_call: TRBJ2-2
cdr3_aa: CASSKRIGYTF; cdr3_nt: TGTGCCAGCAGCAAGAGAATTGGCTACACCTTC; cdr3_length: 11; d_call: .; v_call: TRBV21-1; clone_size: few; j_call: TRBJ1-2
cdr3_aa: CSVRTTLREQETQYF; cdr3_nt: TGCAGCGTGCGGACTACCCTGAGGGAGCAAGAGACCCAGTACTTC; cdr3_length: 15; d_call: .; v_call: TRBV29-1; clone_size: .; j_call: TRBJ2-5
cdr3_aa: CASRQGRMNTEAFF; cdr3_nt: TGTGCCAGCCGCCAAGGCAGAATGAACACTGAAGCTTTCTTT; cdr3_length: 14; d_call: .; v_call: TRBV6-5; clone_size: .; j_call: TRBJ1-1
cdr3_aa: CASRGDTEAFF; cdr3_nt: TGCGCCAGCAGGGGGGACACTGAAGCTTTCTTT; cdr3_length: 11; d_call: .; v_call: TRBV5-1; clone_size: few; j_call: TRBJ1-1
cdr3_aa: CSVESSYYGYTF; cdr3_nt: TGCAGCGTTGAAAGTAGTTACTATGGCTACACCTTC; cdr3_length: 12; d_call: .; v_call: TRBV29-1; clone_size: once; j_call: TRBJ1-2
cdr3_aa: CASSFAGTLRPGGNTIYF; cdr3_nt: TGTGCCAGTTCATTCGCCGGGACCCTAAGACCTGGCGGCAACACCATATATTTT; cdr3_length: 18; d_call: .; v_call: TRBV19; clone_size: few; j_call: TRBJ1-3
cdr3_aa: CASSQLNSPLHF; cdr3_nt: TGCGCCAGCAGCCAACTGAATTCACCCCTCCACTTT; cdr3_length: 12; d_call: .; v_call: TRBV4-1; clone_size: .; j_call: TRBJ1-6
cdr3_aa: CASSFDGNSNQPQHF; cdr3_nt: TGCGCCAGCAGCTTCGATGGAAATAGCAATCAGCCCCAGCATTTT; cdr3_length: 15; d_call: .; v_call: TRBV5-1; clone_size: few; j_call: TRBJ1-5
cdr3_aa: CASSLLRRGEQFF; cdr3_nt: TGTGCCAGCAGCTTACTTCGGAGGGGGGAGCAGTTCTTC; cdr3_length: 13; d_call: .; v_call: TRBV11-2; clone_size: few; j_call: TRBJ2-1
cdr3_aa: CATSRDQGRGYTQYF; cdr3_nt: TGTGCCACCAGCAGAGATCAAGGCAGGGGATATACGCAGTATTTT; cdr3_length: 15; d_call: .; v_call: TRBV15; clone_size: .; j_call: TRBJ2-3
cdr3_aa: CSVGAQGKNIQYF; cdr3_nt: TGCAGCGTTGGGGCGCAGGGGAAAAACATTCAGTACTTC; cdr3_length: 13; d_call: .; v_call: TRBV29-1; clone_size: few; j_call: TRBJ2-4